This TCR beta chain was sequenced during a study of blood T cell repertoires in COVID-19. This CDR3 has 14 amino acids. The germline V gene encodes CDR1 MDHEN and CDR2 SYDVKM. V was pared by 6 bases and J by 2 bases, with 13 bases between. TCRdb keeps only in-frame clones here, not all; method: immunoSEQ multiplex PCR. The data contain a few hundred thousand clones, roughly 91% of them singletons. Sequencing was done on a sample of PBMCs or T cells enriched from blood (not recorded which). The chain joins TRBV28 to TRBJ1-2, with D perhaps matching TRBD1 (6 bases). The sequence was collected from a woman in her thirties who had recovered from COVID-19. Here the CDR3 reads CASSPGQGNYGYTF. CDR3 DNA: TGTGCCAGCAGCCCGGGACAAGGAAACTATGGCTACACCTTC.